Listed here is a single T cell receptor beta chain. This specimen belongs to a study of T cells in Graves' hyperthyroidism and ophthalmopathy. J lost 6 bases, V lost 8 bases, and 7 bases had no gene match. The germline gives CDR1 ENHRY, CDR2 SYGVKD. The CDR3 sequence is 13 residues long. Amplified TCR beta CDR3 regions came from RNA transcripts. Primed by the HTBI set, a first-round RT-PCR was run on the TCR CDR3. TCRdb re-called the multiplex PCR reads through MiXCR, storing one row per CDR3 protein. The sample holds roughly 500,000 distinct CDR3 sequences, approximately 15% seen once. The source material was blood. The TCR was taken from a woman under 40 with Graves' hyperthyroidism that later progressed to Graves' ophthalmopathy. The rearrangement links TRBV10-3 to TRBJ2-1, with 7 bases fitting TRBD2. This CDR3 is CAIEASGCNEQFF. CDR3 DNA sequence: TGTGCCATCGAGGCTAGCGGATGCAATGAGCAGTTCTTC.